The rows below give T cell receptor beta chains drawn from one sample of a study of OX40 agonist ivuxolimab in advanced cancers. TCRdb keeps only in-frame clones here, not all; method: immunoSEQ multiplex PCR. The profile shows about 80,000 clones, more than 90% of them singletons. The sample here was CD4+ or CD8+ T cells sorted from blood, taken in a trial of the OX40 agonist ivuxolimab. The receptor source for this set is an adult with an advanced solid tumor such as melanoma, head and neck, liver or kidney cancer. Both conserved end residues are part of each CDR3. The order of the fields is CDR3 DNA, CDR3 protein, J gene, V gene, clone size, D gene. The D gene is left open where the match is weak. A clone size is listed for some rows: how often the clone was seen (once, few, many), or a class if it is expanded.

TGTGCCAGCAGTTCGCGACAGGGACGACCGAACACTGAAGCTTTCTTT	CASSSRQGRPNTEAFF	TRBJ1-1	TRBV27	-	TRBD1
TGTGCCAGCACCTTGGGACAGTACAATCAGCCCCAGCATTTT	CASTLGQYNQPQHF	TRBJ1-5	TRBV28	-	TRBD1
TGTGCCAGTAGCTACTTTTATGGACAGGGGCCAACTAGCAATCAGCCCCAGCATTTT	CASSYFYGQGPTSNQPQHF	TRBJ1-5	TRBV19	-	TRBD1
TGTGCCAGCAGCTTAACAGGGGGCGACACTGAAGCTTTCTTT	CASSLTGGDTEAFF	TRBJ1-1	TRBV7-9	-	TRBD1
TGTGCCAGCAGCTTTGGGTCCTCAGGGGTGAATAAAGCTTTCTTT	CASSFGSSGVNKAFF	TRBJ1-1	TRBV7-3	-	-
TGTGCCAGCAGCGTAGGGGGGACTAGCGACTTAAATGAGCAGTTCTTC	CASSVGGTSDLNEQFF	TRBJ2-1	TRBV9	-	TRBD2
TGTGCCAGCAGTGCCAGGACCGAAGCTTTCTTT	CASSARTEAFF	TRBJ1-1	TRBV25-1	few	-
TGCGCCAGCAGCTTCCAGGTTTACAATGAGCAGTTCTTC	CASSFQVYNEQFF	TRBJ2-1	TRBV5-1	-	-
TGTGCCAGCAGTCCACGGACAGGGGCGGGGGAAAAACTGTTTTTT	CASSPRTGAGEKLFF	TRBJ1-4	TRBV6-6	-	TRBD1
TGTGCCAGCAGTCGGGGACAGTTCCTTGAGCAGTACTTC	CASSRGQFLEQYF	TRBJ2-7	TRBV6-6	-	TRBD1
TGTGCCAGCAGGACGGGGGACAAAACCTACGAGCAGTACTTC	CASRTGDKTYEQYF	TRBJ2-7	TRBV6-5	-	-
TGTGCCAGCAGCTTGGGACAGGGGGACCACGAGCAGTACTTC	CASSLGQGDHEQYF	TRBJ2-7	TRBV7-9	-	TRBD1
TGTGCCAGCAGCCTGGACAGCTACCCTGAAAAACTGTTTTTT	CASSLDSYPEKLFF	TRBJ1-4	TRBV7-9	once	-
TGTGCCAGCGGCGGCCGGAGGGATCAGCCCCAGCATTTT	CASGGRRDQPQHF	TRBJ1-5	TRBV28	-	-
TGTGCCAGCAGGCCGGGACAGCAGGCAGAGACCCAGTACTTC	CASRPGQQAETQYF	TRBJ2-5	TRBV6-1	-	TRBD1
TGTGCCAGCTCACCGGGAGGTTCGACAACTAATGAAAAACTGTTTTTT	CASSPGGSTTNEKLFF	TRBJ1-4	TRBV18	once	-
TGTGCCAGCAGCTCGGGAGGGGGGACTAGCGGGATGGAGACCCAGTACTTC	CASSSGGGTSGMETQYF	TRBJ2-5	TRBV11-3	-	TRBD2
TGTGCCAGCAGTTTCTGGGACGGGAACACTGAAGCTTTCTTT	CASSFWDGNTEAFF	TRBJ1-1	TRBV27	-	-